Listed below are T cell receptor beta chains from one sample, sequenced in a study of T cells after yellow fever vaccination. TCRdb re-analysed the 5' RACE reads in MiXCR, keeping a single row per CDR3 protein. The sample holds 450,000 to 650,000 distinct CDR3 sequences, 20% to 25% seen once. Sequences were derived from PBMCs, sampled 21 days after the first yellow fever vaccination. The receptors were gathered from a man between 18 and 29 years old who received the YFV17D yellow fever vaccine. Each CDR3 is given with its conserved first and last residue. A D gene is named only where the DNA matches it firmly. Expanded clones get a size class; other rows say once, few or many, or leave the size out.

D gene: NA; J gene: TRBJ2-5; V gene: TRBV5-1; clone size: NA; CDR3 DNA: TGCGCCAGCAGCTTTACCGGGAGCGGAGAGACCCAGTACTTC; CDR3 protein: CASSFTGSGETQYF
D gene: NA; J gene: TRBJ2-2; V gene: TRBV7-3; clone size: few; CDR3 DNA: TGTGCCAGCAGGATTGACAGTAACACCGGGGAGCTGTTTTTT; CDR3 protein: CASRIDSNTGELFF
D gene: NA; J gene: TRBJ2-3; V gene: TRBV3-1; clone size: NA; CDR3 DNA: TGTGCCAGCAGCCGCCTGATACCCCAATGGGGGGACACAGATACGCAGTATTTT; CDR3 protein: CASSRLIPQWGDTDTQYF
D gene: NA; J gene: TRBJ1-1; V gene: TRBV20-1; clone size: NA; CDR3 DNA: TGCAGTGCTAGTTCACAAAAGAACACTGAAGCTTTCTTT; CDR3 protein: CSASSQKNTEAFF
D gene: TRBD2; J gene: TRBJ2-1; V gene: TRBV10-3; clone size: few; CDR3 DNA: TGTGCCATCAGTGAGTCGTCCAGCGGGGGCAATGAGCAGTTCTTC; CDR3 protein: CAISESSSGGNEQFF
D gene: NA; J gene: TRBJ1-2; V gene: TRBV12-3/TRBV12-4; clone size: few; CDR3 DNA: TGTGCCAGCAGCCCAGGGAATGGCTACACCTTC; CDR3 protein: CASSPGNGYTF
D gene: NA; J gene: TRBJ2-5; V gene: TRBV3-1; clone size: NA; CDR3 DNA: TGTGCCAGCAGGCATAGCGGTGGGGAGACCCAGTACTTC; CDR3 protein: CASRHSGGETQYF
D gene: NA; J gene: TRBJ2-2; V gene: TRBV5-6; clone size: few; CDR3 DNA: TGTGCCAGCAGCTCGCCCTACAGAAAGAACACCGGGGAGCTGTTTTTT; CDR3 protein: CASSSPYRKNTGELFF
D gene: NA; J gene: TRBJ2-1; V gene: TRBV11-1; clone size: NA; CDR3 DNA: TGTGCCAGCAGCTCCTCCATCGACGCCTACTCCTACAATGAGCAGTTCTTC; CDR3 protein: CASSSSIDAYSYNEQFF
D gene: NA; J gene: TRBJ1-1; V gene: TRBV20-1; clone size: few; CDR3 DNA: TGCAGTGCTAGAGAGTTTCGGGATTTGAACACTGAAGCTTTCTTT; CDR3 protein: CSAREFRDLNTEAFF
D gene: NA; J gene: TRBJ1-2; V gene: TRBV5-5; clone size: NA; CDR3 DNA: TGTGCCAGCAGCTTGCGGGGGTACGGTGGCTACACCTTC; CDR3 protein: CASSLRGYGGYTF
D gene: NA; J gene: TRBJ1-4; V gene: TRBV6-4; clone size: few; CDR3 DNA: TGTGCCAGCAGCGCCGGACAGTCAACTAATGAAAAACTGTTTTTT; CDR3 protein: CASSAGQSTNEKLFF
D gene: TRBD1; J gene: TRBJ2-1; V gene: TRBV27; clone size: NA; CDR3 DNA: TGTGCCAGCGGGACAGATGAGGGCAATGAGCAGTTCTTC; CDR3 protein: CASGTDEGNEQFF
D gene: NA; J gene: TRBJ1-1; V gene: TRBV12-3/TRBV12-4; clone size: few; CDR3 DNA: TGTGCCAGCAGGCGTCTACCCGGGCCCCCGGGGACTGAAGCTTTCTTT; CDR3 protein: CASRRLPGPPGTEAFF
D gene: TRBD2; J gene: TRBJ2-1; V gene: TRBV5-5; clone size: few; CDR3 DNA: TGTGCCAGCAGCCAGACTAGCGGGACCTACAATGAGCAGTTCTTC; CDR3 protein: CASSQTSGTYNEQFF
D gene: NA; J gene: TRBJ2-7; V gene: TRBV6-5; clone size: NA; CDR3 DNA: TGTGCCAGCAGTTACCTGGGGGGCCAACAATCCGAGCAGTACTTC; CDR3 protein: CASSYLGGQQSEQYF
D gene: NA; J gene: TRBJ2-2; V gene: TRBV2; clone size: once; CDR3 DNA: TGTGCCAGCACCGCGGGGATAGGGGAGTACACCGGGGAGCTGTTTTTT; CDR3 protein: CASTAGIGEYTGELFF
D gene: NA; J gene: TRBJ1-3; V gene: TRBV20-1; clone size: NA; CDR3 DNA: TGCAGTGCCCGTAGGATCTCTGGAAACACCATATATTTT; CDR3 protein: CSARRISGNTIYF
D gene: TRBD2; J gene: TRBJ2-5; V gene: TRBV5-1; clone size: NA; CDR3 DNA: TGCGCCAGCAGCTTGGAGTTGGGACTAGCGGGGACTGAGACCCAGTACTTC; CDR3 protein: CASSLELGLAGTETQYF
D gene: TRBD1; J gene: TRBJ1-1; V gene: TRBV29-1; clone size: NA; CDR3 DNA: TGCAGCGTTGAAGTCAGGGGGCGGTGGAACACTGAAGCTTTCTTT; CDR3 protein: CSVEVRGRWNTEAFF
D gene: NA; J gene: TRBJ1-2; V gene: TRBV7-2; clone size: few; CDR3 DNA: TGTGCCAGCAGCTTTGGGGTTGGCTACACCTTC; CDR3 protein: CASSFGVGYTF
D gene: TRBD2; J gene: TRBJ2-3; V gene: TRBV18; clone size: NA; CDR3 DNA: TGTGCCAGCTCAAAGACTAGCAGGCAAGATACGCAGTATTTT; CDR3 protein: CASSKTSRQDTQYF
D gene: NA; J gene: TRBJ2-5; V gene: TRBV5-1; clone size: NA; CDR3 DNA: TGCGCCAGCAGCTTATTCAGCACCCAAGAGACCCAGTACTTC; CDR3 protein: CASSLFSTQETQYF
D gene: TRBD2; J gene: TRBJ2-3; V gene: TRBV15; clone size: few; CDR3 DNA: TGTGCCACGACGGGGGGGGTCAGAGATACGCAGTATTTT; CDR3 protein: CATTGGVRDTQYF
D gene: NA; J gene: TRBJ1-1; V gene: TRBV7-9; clone size: few; CDR3 DNA: TGTGCCAGCACCCCGGGGTTTACTGAAGCTTTCTTT; CDR3 protein: CASTPGFTEAFF
D gene: TRBD1; J gene: TRBJ2-7; V gene: TRBV7-6; clone size: NA; CDR3 DNA: TGTGCCAGCAGCCCGTCCGGGACAGGTTTGTACGAGCAGTACTTC; CDR3 protein: CASSPSGTGLYEQYF
D gene: TRBD2; J gene: TRBJ2-3; V gene: TRBV7-9; clone size: many; CDR3 DNA: TGTGCCAGCAGCTTAACGGGGGGTCTAGATACGCAGTATTTT; CDR3 protein: CASSLTGGLDTQYF
D gene: NA; J gene: TRBJ1-1; V gene: TRBV6-5; clone size: NA; CDR3 DNA: TGTGCCAGCCTGCGGGGGGACACTGAAGCTTTCTTT; CDR3 protein: CASLRGDTEAFF
D gene: TRBD1; J gene: TRBJ1-1; V gene: TRBV7-3; clone size: few; CDR3 DNA: TGTGCCAGCAGCTTAATCCCGGGACAGGGGGCGAACACTGAAGCTTTCTTT; CDR3 protein: CASSLIPGQGANTEAFF
D gene: NA; J gene: TRBJ2-5; V gene: TRBV7-3; clone size: NA; CDR3 DNA: TGTGCCAGCAGCTTAACCAGTTTGGAGACCCAGTACTTC; CDR3 protein: CASSLTSLETQYF
D gene: TRBD1; J gene: TRBJ2-2; V gene: TRBV10-3; clone size: few; CDR3 DNA: TGTGCCATCAGTAAGGGACAGCTCGCGAACACCGGGGAGCTGTTTTTT; CDR3 protein: CAISKGQLANTGELFF
D gene: NA; J gene: TRBJ2-3; V gene: TRBV4-2; clone size: few; CDR3 DNA: TGCGCCAGCAGCCTCGAACTAGCTCCTAGCACAGATACGCAGTATTTT; CDR3 protein: CASSLELAPSTDTQYF
D gene: NA; J gene: TRBJ2-2; V gene: TRBV6-5; clone size: NA; CDR3 DNA: TGTGCCAGCAGTTCCATCATCACGAACACCGGGGAGCTGTTTTTT; CDR3 protein: CASSSIITNTGELFF
D gene: TRBD1; J gene: TRBJ1-6; V gene: TRBV7-2; clone size: NA; CDR3 DNA: TGTGCCAGCAGCGCCCGGACAGGGGGCGGTTCACCCCTCCACTTT; CDR3 protein: CASSARTGGGSPLHF
D gene: TRBD1; J gene: TRBJ1-1; V gene: TRBV6-2/TRBV6-3; clone size: many; CDR3 DNA: TGTGCCAGCAGTTGGACAGGGGGCACTGAAGCTTTCTTT; CDR3 protein: CASSWTGGTEAFF
D gene: TRBD2; J gene: TRBJ2-2; V gene: TRBV7-2; clone size: few; CDR3 DNA: TGTGCCAGCAGCCCCCGACTAGCGACAAACACCGGGGAGCTGTTTTTT; CDR3 protein: CASSPRLATNTGELFF
D gene: NA; J gene: TRBJ2-3; V gene: TRBV20-1; clone size: many; CDR3 DNA: TGCAGTGCTAAGAGGGGAGCGGATACGCAGTATTTT; CDR3 protein: CSAKRGADTQYF
D gene: TRBD1; J gene: TRBJ1-5; V gene: TRBV7-6; clone size: NA; CDR3 DNA: TGTGCCAGCAGCCTCGACAGGGAGAATCAGCCCCAGCATTTT; CDR3 protein: CASSLDRENQPQHF
D gene: NA; J gene: TRBJ2-3; V gene: TRBV6-5; clone size: NA; CDR3 DNA: TGTGCCAGCAGTTTTTTCCGCACAGATACGCAGTATTTT; CDR3 protein: CASSFFRTDTQYF
D gene: NA; J gene: TRBJ2-1; V gene: TRBV7-8; clone size: many; CDR3 DNA: TGTGCCAGCAGCTCGACCGACAGATACAATGAGCAGTTCTTC; CDR3 protein: CASSSTDRYNEQFF
D gene: NA; J gene: TRBJ2-2; V gene: TRBV6-6; clone size: few; CDR3 DNA: TGTGCCAGCACCAAGGTTGGGGAGCTGTTTTTT; CDR3 protein: CASTKVGELFF
D gene: NA; J gene: TRBJ2-6; V gene: TRBV6-2/TRBV6-3; clone size: few; CDR3 DNA: TGTGCCAGCAGTAGACCGCCCGGGTCTGGGGCCAACGTCCTGACTTTC; CDR3 protein: CASSRPPGSGANVLTF
D gene: TRBD2; J gene: TRBJ2-5; V gene: TRBV12-3/TRBV12-4; clone size: many; CDR3 DNA: TGTGCCAGCAGTTTATGGGAGGGGACCCAAGAGACCCAGTACTTC; CDR3 protein: CASSLWEGTQETQYF
D gene: TRBD1; J gene: TRBJ2-1; V gene: TRBV6-5; clone size: NA; CDR3 DNA: TGTGCCAGCAGTTACTCGGGGACAGGGGCCTACAATGAGCAGTTCTTC; CDR3 protein: CASSYSGTGAYNEQFF
D gene: NA; J gene: TRBJ1-3; V gene: TRBV12-3/TRBV12-4; clone size: NA; CDR3 DNA: TGTGCCAGCAGGAAGAGTAACACCATATATTTT; CDR3 protein: CASRKSNTIYF
D gene: NA; J gene: TRBJ2-3; V gene: TRBV4-2; clone size: NA; CDR3 DNA: TGTGCCAGCAGCGCTCGAGGGGGGCAAGGAACAGATACGCAGTATTTT; CDR3 protein: CASSARGGQGTDTQYF
D gene: NA; J gene: TRBJ1-2; V gene: TRBV20-1; clone size: few; CDR3 DNA: TGCAGTGCCGCCCCCGGGTCCTCCTATGGCTACACCTTC; CDR3 protein: CSAAPGSSYGYTF